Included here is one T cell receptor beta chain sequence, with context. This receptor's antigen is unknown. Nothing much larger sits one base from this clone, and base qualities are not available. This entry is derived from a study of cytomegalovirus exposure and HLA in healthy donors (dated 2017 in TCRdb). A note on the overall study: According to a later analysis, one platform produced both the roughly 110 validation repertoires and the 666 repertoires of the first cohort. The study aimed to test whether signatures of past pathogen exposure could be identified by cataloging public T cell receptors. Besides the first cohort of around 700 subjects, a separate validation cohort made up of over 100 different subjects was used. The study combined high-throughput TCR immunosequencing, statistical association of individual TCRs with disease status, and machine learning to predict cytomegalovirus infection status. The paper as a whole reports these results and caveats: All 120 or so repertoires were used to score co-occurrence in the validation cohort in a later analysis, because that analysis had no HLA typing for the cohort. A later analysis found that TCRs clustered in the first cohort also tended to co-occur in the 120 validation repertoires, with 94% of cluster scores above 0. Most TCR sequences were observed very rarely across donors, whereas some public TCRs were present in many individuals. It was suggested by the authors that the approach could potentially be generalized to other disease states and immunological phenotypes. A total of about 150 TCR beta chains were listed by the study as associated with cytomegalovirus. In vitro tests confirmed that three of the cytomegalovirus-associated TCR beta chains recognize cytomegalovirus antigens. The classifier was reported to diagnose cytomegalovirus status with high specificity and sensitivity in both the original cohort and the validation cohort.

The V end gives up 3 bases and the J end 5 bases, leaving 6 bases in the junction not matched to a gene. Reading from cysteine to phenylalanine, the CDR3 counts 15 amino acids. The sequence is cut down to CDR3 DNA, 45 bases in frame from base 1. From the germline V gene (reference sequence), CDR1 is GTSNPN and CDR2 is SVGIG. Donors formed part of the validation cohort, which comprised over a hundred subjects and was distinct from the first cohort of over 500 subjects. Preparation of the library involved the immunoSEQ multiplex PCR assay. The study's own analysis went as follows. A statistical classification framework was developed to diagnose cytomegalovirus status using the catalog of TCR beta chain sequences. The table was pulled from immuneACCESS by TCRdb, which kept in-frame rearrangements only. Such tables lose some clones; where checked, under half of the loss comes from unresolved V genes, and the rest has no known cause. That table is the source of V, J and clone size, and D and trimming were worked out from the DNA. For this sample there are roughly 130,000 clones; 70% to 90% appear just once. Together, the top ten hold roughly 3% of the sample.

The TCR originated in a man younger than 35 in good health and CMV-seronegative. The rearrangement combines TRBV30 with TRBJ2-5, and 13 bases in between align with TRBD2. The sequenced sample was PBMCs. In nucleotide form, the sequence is TGTGCCTGGAGGGGACTAGCGGGATCTTGGGAGACCCAGTACTTC. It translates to CAWRGLAGSWETQYF.